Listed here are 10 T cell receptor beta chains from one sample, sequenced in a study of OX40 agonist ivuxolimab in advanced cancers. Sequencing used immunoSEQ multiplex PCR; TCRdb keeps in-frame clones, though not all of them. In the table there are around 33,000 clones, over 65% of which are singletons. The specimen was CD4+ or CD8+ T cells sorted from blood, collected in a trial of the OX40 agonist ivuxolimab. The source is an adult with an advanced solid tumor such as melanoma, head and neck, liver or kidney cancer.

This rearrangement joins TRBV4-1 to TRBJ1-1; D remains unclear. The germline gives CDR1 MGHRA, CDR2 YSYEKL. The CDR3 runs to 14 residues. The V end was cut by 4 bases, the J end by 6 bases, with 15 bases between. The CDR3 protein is CASSLHVDEPEAFF. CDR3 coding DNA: TGCGCCAGCAGCCTTCACGTCGATGAGCCTGAAGCTTTCTTT.

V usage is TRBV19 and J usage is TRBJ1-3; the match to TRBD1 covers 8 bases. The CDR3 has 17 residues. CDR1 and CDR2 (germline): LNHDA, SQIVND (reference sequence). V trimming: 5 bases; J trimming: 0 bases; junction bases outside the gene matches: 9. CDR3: CASSPTWTGTSGNTIYF. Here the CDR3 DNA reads TGTGCCAGTAGTCCGACGTGGACAGGGACCTCTGGAAACACCATATATTTT.

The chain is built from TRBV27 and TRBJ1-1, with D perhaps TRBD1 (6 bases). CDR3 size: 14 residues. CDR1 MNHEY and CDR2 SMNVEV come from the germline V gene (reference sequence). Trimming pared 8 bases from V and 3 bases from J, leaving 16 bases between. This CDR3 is CASGTGGAHTEAFF. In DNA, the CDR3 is TGTGCCAGCGGTACGGGGGGCGCCCACACTGAAGCTTTCTTT.

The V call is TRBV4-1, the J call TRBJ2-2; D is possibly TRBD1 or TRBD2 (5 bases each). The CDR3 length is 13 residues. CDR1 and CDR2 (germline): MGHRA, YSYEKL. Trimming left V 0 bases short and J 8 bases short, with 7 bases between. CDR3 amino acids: CASSQDGGGELFF. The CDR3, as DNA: TGCGCCAGCAGCCAAGATGGGGGTGGGGAGCTGTTTTTT.

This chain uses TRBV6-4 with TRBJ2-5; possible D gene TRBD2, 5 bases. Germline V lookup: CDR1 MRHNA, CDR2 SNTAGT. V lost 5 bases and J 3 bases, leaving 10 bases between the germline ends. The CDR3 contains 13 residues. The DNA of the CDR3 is TGTGCCAGCAGTAAAACAGCGGAAGAGACCCAGTACTTC. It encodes CASSKTAEETQYF.

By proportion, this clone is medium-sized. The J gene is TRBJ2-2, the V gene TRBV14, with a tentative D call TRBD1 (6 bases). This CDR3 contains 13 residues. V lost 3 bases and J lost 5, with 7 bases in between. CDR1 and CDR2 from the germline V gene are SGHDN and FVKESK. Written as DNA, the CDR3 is TGTGCCAGCAGCCACGGACAGACCGGGGAGCTGTTTTTT. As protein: CASSHGQTGELFF.

Here the CDR3 DNA reads TGTGCCAGCAGTGTGGGAGGGAATTACGAGCAGTACTTC. Its protein is CASSVGGNYEQYF. The genes are TRBV6-1 and TRBJ2-7, with TRBD2 identical over 7 bases. Germline V lookup: CDR1 MNHNS, CDR2 SASEGT. Unmatched junction bases numbered 4, after V lost 4 bases and J lost 4 bases. The CDR3 runs 13 residues.

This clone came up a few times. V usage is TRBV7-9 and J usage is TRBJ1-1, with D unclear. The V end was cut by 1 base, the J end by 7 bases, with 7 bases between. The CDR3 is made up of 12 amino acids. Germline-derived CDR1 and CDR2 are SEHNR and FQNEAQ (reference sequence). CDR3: CASSLVSVEAFF. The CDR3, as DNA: TGTGCCAGCAGCTTAGTGTCAGTTGAAGCTTTCTTT.

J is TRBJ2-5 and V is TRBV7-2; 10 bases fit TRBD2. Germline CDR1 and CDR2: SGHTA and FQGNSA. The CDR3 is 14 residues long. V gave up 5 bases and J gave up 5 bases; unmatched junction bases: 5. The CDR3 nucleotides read TGTGCCAGCAGCCGAGCGGGAGGGGGGGAGACCCAGTACTTC. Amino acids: CASSRAGGGETQYF. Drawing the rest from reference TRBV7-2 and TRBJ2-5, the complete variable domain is GAGVSQSPSNKVTEKGKDVELRCDPISGHTALYWYRQSLGQGLEFLIYFQGNSAPDKSGLPSDRFSAERTGGSVSTLTIQRTQQEDSAVYLCASSRAGGGETQYFGPGTRLLVL.

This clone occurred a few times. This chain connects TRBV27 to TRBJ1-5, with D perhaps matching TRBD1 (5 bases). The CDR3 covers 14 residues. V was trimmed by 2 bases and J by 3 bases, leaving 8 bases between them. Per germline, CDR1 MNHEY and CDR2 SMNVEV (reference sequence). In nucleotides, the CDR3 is TGTGCCAGCAGTTTAGTGGGGCCCAATCAGCCCCAGCATTTT. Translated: CASSLVGPNQPQHF.